These T cell receptor beta chains were read from a single sample in a study of early T cells in non-severe SARS-CoV-2 infection. From the 5' RACE reads, TCRdb called clonotypes with MiXCR, one entry per CDR3 protein. The sample has approximately 75,000 distinct CDR3 sequences, approximately 15% seen once; the top ten hold approximately 4%. The starting material was whole blood, obtained at baseline. These receptors were collected from an adult who was a healthcare worker with PCR-confirmed SARS-CoV-2 infection or an uninfected control (not recorded which). Both conserved end residues are part of each CDR3. A D gene is named only where the DNA matches it firmly. Only some rows state a clone size, as once, few, many or a class for expanded clones.

len	j_gene	v_gene	abundance	d_gene	CDR3nt	CDR3aa
16	TRBJ2-7	TRBV18	medium-sized	TRBD1	TGTGCCAGCTCGCAAAGCCAGCCGGGACAGGCGGAGGAGCAGTACTTC	CASSQSQPGQAEEQYF
16	TRBJ2-6	TRBV5-1	.	.	TGCGCCAGCAGCCCCGGGACGTCCCTGGGGGCCAACGTCCTGACTTTC	CASSPGTSLGANVLTF
16	TRBJ2-7	TRBV20-1	.	.	TGCAGTGCTAGAGGTCAGGTTTTAGCGAGGAGCTACGAGCAGTACTTC	CSARGQVLARSYEQYF
13	TRBJ1-6	TRBV20-1	.	.	TGCAGTGCTGCCTCGGACTATAATTCACCCCTCCACTTT	CSAASDYNSPLHF
13	TRBJ2-7	TRBV2	.	.	TGTGCCAGTGGGAACCTGGAGGGCTACGAGCAGTACTTC	CASGNLEGYEQYF
14	TRBJ2-1	TRBV6-5	few	.	TGTGCCAGCAGTTACTCGACAGGTAACAATGAGCAGTTCTTC	CASSYSTGNNEQFF
16	TRBJ1-4	TRBV5-1	few	TRBD1	TGCGCCAGCAGCCTTGGGACAGCTTTGACGAATGAAAAACTGTTTTTT	CASSLGTALTNEKLFF
15	TRBJ2-4	TRBV3-1	few	.	TGTGCCAGCAGCCGTTCGCAGGGAGCCAAAAACATTCAGTACTTC	CASSRSQGAKNIQYF
13	TRBJ1-1	TRBV7-6	.	.	TGTGCCAGCAGTCAAGGGAAATACACTGAAGCTTTCTTT	CASSQGKYTEAFF
14	TRBJ2-5	TRBV11-2	.	TRBD2	TGTGCCAGCAGCTTAACGGGAGGTGCCCAGACCCAGTACTTC	CASSLTGGAQTQYF
14	TRBJ2-2	TRBV18	.	.	TGTGCCAGCTCACCCTCGGCTCCTTCCGGGGAGCTGTTTTTT	CASSPSAPSGELFF
15	TRBJ2-3	TRBV11-3	.	.	TGTGCCAGCAGCTTAGGTGAGCTTGGCACAGATACGCAGTATTTT	CASSLGELGTDTQYF
13	TRBJ1-1	TRBV11-2	.	TRBD1	TGTGCCAGCAGCTGGGGGACAGACACTGAAGCTTTCTTT	CASSWGTDTEAFF
11	TRBJ2-1	TRBV2	.	.	TGTGCCAGCAGTGAAAGTAGCCCCCTGTTCTTC	CASSESSPLFF
14	TRBJ2-1	TRBV20-1	.	TRBD1	TGCAGTGCTAGAGATCGAAGGGGGCCCAATGAGCAGTTCTTC	CSARDRRGPNEQFF
16	TRBJ1-1	TRBV7-2	few	.	TGTGCCAGCAGCTTAGGGGTGGGACTAATGAACACTGAAGCTTTCTTT	CASSLGVGLMNTEAFF
13	TRBJ1-1	TRBV28	.	TRBD1	TGTGCCAGCAGTCGGACAGGGTGGACTGAAGCTTTCTTT	CASSRTGWTEAFF
14	TRBJ2-7	TRBV29-1	.	.	TGCAGCGTCCAGGGGCGGGAATCCACCTACGAGCAGTACTTC	CSVQGRESTYEQYF
12	TRBJ1-4	TRBV27	few	.	TGTGCCAGCAGAGCAACTAATGAAAAACTGTTTTTT	CASRATNEKLFF
14	TRBJ1-1	TRBV4-2	.	TRBD1	TGTGCCAGCAGCCAGCTACAGGGGGACACTGAAGCTTTCTTT	CASSQLQGDTEAFF
13	TRBJ2-4	TRBV7-3	.	.	TGTGCCAGCAGCTTAGAACAGGGAAACATTCAGTACTTC	CASSLEQGNIQYF
13	TRBJ2-7	TRBV29-1	.	.	TGCAGCGTTGAAGATCCTAACACGCGGGAGCAGTACTTC	CSVEDPNTREQYF
15	TRBJ2-2	TRBV4-2	.	.	TGTGCCAGCACCCGTGTGATGGGGAACACCGGGGAGCTGTTTTTT	CASTRVMGNTGELFF
17	TRBJ2-2	TRBV4-2	many	TRBD1	TGTGCCAGCAGCCACGAAATCAGGGGGCTGAACACCGGGGAGCTGTTTTTT	CASSHEIRGLNTGELFF
15	TRBJ2-2	TRBV27	.	TRBD1	TGTGCCAGCAGTTTATACAGGGGGCGTAACGGGGAGCTGTTTTTT	CASSLYRGRNGELFF
13	TRBJ1-2	TRBV12-3/TRBV12-4	.	TRBD1	TGTGCCGGCTCTCTTACAGGGGACTATGGCTACACCTTC	CAGSLTGDYGYTF
14	TRBJ2-7	TRBV7-8	.	.	TGTGCCAGCAGCTCACCGGGACATGACTACGAGCAGTACTTC	CASSSPGHDYEQYF
13	TRBJ1-1	TRBV5-1	few	.	TGCGCCAGCAGCTTGCCAGAGAACACTGAAGCTTTCTTT	CASSLPENTEAFF
16	TRBJ2-5	TRBV6-6	.	.	TGTGCCAGCAGGAGGGACGATGGGACCTACCAAGAGACCCAGTACTTC	CASRRDDGTYQETQYF
13	TRBJ1-4	TRBV20-1	many	.	TGCAGTGCTCTGGCCAGTAGAGGTGAAAAACTGTTTTTT	CSALASRGEKLFF
15	TRBJ2-2	TRBV5-1	many	TRBD1	TGCGCCAGCAGCCCGGGACAGTCGAACACCGGGGAGCTGTTTTTT	CASSPGQSNTGELFF
14	TRBJ1-1	TRBV11-2	many	.	TGTGCCAGCAGCTTAGAACGACAACTACCCGAAGCTTTCTTT	CASSLERQLPEAFF
13	TRBJ2-1	TRBV24-1	.	.	TGTGCCACCATGTCCGGGAGAGGCGATGAGCAGTTCTTC	CATMSGRGDEQFF
13	TRBJ1-2	TRBV20-1	many	.	TGCAGCCCAACGCCCGCGGGGATATATGGCTACACCTTC	CSPTPAGIYGYTF
14	TRBJ2-1	TRBV29-1	.	.	TGCGGGACGAGGGGCAGGGACTCCTACAATGAGCAGTTCTTC	CGTRGRDSYNEQFF
18	TRBJ2-4	TRBV3-1	many	.	TGTGCCAGCAGCCAAGAACTAGCTGCCCAGCGGAAAAAAAACATTCAGTACTTC	CASSQELAAQRKKNIQYF
15	TRBJ1-2	TRBV5-1	few	TRBD1	TGCGCCAGCAGCGCCCGACAGGGAGGCATCTATGGCTACACCTTC	CASSARQGGIYGYTF
16	TRBJ2-1	TRBV6-1	few	TRBD2	TGTGCCAGCCCCAAACGTGGGACTAGCGGGAGTAATGAGCAGTTCTTC	CASPKRGTSGSNEQFF
14	TRBJ1-6	TRBV2	many	.	TGTGCCAGCAGTGAAGACCCCCGGGATTCACCCCTCCACTTT	CASSEDPRDSPLHF
13	TRBJ1-3	TRBV18	.	.	TGTGCCAGCTCATCCCCGGGAGGGAACACCATATATTTT	CASSSPGGNTIYF
14	TRBJ2-7	TRBV7-2	few	.	TGTGCCAGCAGCTTAGGGGGTGGTAGCTACGAGCAGTACTTC	CASSLGGGSYEQYF
13	TRBJ2-7	TRBV5-1	many	.	TGCGCCAGCAGCTTGAGCCAATCCTACGAGCAGTACTTC	CASSLSQSYEQYF